This T cell receptor (beta chain) was found in a study of T-cell memory formation after mild COVID-19. CDR3 length: 16 amino acids. Trimming left V 0 bases short and J 10 bases short, with 20 bases between. Germline CDR1 is SGDLS and CDR2 is YYNGEE. This clonotype has only a few counts. One entry per CDR3 protein, called by TCRdb with MiXCR from the 5' RACE reads. The sample records about 360,000 distinct CDR3 sequences, under 15% being singletons. The source material was PBMCs or a T cell subset sorted from them (not recorded which). The origin of this receptor is a young man who had mild COVID-19 (a few samples of this study predate the infection). Cell type and time point are not known. V gene TRBV9 combines with J gene TRBJ2-1, with a weak D call TRBD2 (6 bases). The CDR3 coding sequence is TGTGCCAGCAGCGTAGGGGGTCTACGCGGGGTGGGAGAGCAGTTCTTC. Protein sequence: CASSVGGLRGVGEQFF.